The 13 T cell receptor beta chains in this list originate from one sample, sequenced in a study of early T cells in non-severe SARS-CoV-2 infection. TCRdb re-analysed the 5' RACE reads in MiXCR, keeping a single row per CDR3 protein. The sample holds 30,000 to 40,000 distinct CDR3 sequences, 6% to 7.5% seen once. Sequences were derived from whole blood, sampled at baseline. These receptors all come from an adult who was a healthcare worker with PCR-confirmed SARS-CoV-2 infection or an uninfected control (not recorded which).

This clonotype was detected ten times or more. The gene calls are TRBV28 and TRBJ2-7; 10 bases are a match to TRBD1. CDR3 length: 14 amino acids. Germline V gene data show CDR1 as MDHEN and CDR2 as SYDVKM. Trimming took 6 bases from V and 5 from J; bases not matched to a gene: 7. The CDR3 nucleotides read TGTGCCAGCAGGTCAACCGGGACAGGGGACGAGCAGTACTTC. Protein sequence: CASRSTGTGDEQYF.

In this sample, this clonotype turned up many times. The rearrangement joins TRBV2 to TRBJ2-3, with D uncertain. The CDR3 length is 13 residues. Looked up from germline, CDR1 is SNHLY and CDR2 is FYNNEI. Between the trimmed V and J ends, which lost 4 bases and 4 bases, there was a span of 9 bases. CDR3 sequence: CASSGQGPDTQYF. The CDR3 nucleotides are TGTGCCAGCAGTGGTCAAGGCCCAGATACGCAGTATTTT.

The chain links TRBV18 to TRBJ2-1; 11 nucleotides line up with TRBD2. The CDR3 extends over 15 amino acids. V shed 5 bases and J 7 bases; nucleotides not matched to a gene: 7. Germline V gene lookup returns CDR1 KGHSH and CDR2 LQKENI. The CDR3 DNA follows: TGTGCCAGCTCAGCGCTAGCGGGAGGAGGAAATGAGCAGTTCTTC. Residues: CASSALAGGGNEQFF. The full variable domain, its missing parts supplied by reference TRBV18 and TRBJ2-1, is NAGVMQNPRHLVRRRGQEARLRCSPMKGHSHVYWYRQLPEEGLKFMVYLQKENIIDESGMPKERFSAEFPKEGPSILRIQQVVRGDSAAYFCASSALAGGGNEQFFGPGTRLTVL.

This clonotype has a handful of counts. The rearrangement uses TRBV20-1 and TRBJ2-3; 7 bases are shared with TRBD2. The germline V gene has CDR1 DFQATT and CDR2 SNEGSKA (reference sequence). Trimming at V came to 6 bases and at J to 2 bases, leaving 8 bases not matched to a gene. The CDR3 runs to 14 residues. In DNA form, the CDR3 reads TGCAGTGCGGCCGGGAGGCTAAACACAGATACGCAGTATTTT. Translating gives CSAAGRLNTDTQYF.

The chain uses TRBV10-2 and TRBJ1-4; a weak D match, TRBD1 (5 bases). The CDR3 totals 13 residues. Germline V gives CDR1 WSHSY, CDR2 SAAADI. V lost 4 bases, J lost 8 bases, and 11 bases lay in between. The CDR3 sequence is CASSGQGGEKLFF. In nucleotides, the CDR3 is TGCGCCAGCAGTGGTCAGGGAGGGGAAAAACTGTTTTTT.

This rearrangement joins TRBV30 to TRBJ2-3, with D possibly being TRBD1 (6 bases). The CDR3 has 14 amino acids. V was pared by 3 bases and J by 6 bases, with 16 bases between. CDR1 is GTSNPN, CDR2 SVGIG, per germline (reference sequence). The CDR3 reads CAWRTGLGWDTQYF. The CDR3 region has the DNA TGTGCCTGGAGGACAGGACTGGGTTGGGATACGCAGTATTTT.

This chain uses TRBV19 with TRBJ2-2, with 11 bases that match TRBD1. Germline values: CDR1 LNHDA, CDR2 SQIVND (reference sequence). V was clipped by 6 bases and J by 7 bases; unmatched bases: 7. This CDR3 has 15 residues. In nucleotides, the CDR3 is TGTGCCAGTAGCCCCGGGACAGGGGGAGTCGGGGAGCTGTTTTTT. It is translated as CASSPGTGGVGELFF.

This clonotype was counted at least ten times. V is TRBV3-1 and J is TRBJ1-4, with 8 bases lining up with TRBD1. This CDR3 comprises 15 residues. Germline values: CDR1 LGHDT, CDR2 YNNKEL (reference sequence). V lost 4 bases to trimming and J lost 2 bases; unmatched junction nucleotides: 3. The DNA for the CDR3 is TGTGCCAGCAGCCCTGGACAGGGTACTAATGAAAAACTGTTTTTT. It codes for CASSPGQGTNEKLFF.

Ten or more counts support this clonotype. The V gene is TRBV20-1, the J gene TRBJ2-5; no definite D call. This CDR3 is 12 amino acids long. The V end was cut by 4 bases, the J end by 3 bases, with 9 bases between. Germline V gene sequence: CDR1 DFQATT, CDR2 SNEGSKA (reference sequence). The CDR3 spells CSAIARKETQYF. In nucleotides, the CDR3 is TGCAGTGCTATCGCTAGAAAAGAGACCCAGTACTTC.

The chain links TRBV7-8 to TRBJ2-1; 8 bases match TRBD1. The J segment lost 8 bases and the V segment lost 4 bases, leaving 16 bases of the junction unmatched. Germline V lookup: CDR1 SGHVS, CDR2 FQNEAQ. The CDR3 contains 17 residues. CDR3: CASSYTPGTGRSDEQFF. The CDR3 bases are TGTGCCAGCAGCTATACCCCGGGGACAGGCCGGTCCGATGAGCAGTTCTTC.

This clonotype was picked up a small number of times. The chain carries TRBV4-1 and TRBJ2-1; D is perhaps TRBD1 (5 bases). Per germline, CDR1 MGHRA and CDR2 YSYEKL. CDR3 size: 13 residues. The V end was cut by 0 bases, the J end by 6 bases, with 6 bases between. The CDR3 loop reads CASSQDQGNEQFF. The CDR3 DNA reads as TGCGCCAGCAGCCAAGATCAGGGCAATGAGCAGTTCTTC.

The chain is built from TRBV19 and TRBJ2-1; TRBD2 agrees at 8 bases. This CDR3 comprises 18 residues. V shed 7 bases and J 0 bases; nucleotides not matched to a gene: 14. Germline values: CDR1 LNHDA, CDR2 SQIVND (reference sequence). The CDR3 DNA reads TGTGCCAGTAAGCCTCCGCCTCTAGCGGGTTACTCCTACAATGAGCAGTTCTTC. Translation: CASKPPPLAGYSYNEQFF.

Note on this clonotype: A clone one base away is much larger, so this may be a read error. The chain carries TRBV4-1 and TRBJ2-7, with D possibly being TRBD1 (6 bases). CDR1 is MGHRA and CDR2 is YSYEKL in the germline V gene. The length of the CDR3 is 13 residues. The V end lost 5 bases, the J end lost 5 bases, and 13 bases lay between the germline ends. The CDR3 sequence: CASSTRDNDEQYF. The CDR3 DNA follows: TGCGCCAGCAGCACCCGGGACAACGACGAGCAGTACTTC.